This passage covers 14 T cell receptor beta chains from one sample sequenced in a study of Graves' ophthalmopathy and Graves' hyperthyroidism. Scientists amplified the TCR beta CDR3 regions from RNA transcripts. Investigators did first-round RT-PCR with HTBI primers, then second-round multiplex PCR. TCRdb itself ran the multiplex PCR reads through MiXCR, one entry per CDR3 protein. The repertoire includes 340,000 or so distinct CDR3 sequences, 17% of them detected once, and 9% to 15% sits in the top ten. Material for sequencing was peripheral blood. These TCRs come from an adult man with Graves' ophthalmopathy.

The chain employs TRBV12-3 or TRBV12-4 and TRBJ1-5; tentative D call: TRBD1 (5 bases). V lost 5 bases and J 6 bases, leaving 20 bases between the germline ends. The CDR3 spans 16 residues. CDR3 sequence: CASSPRAQGSRQPQHF. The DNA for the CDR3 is TGTGCCAGCAGTCCCAGAGCGCAGGGTTCTCGTCAGCCCCAGCATTTT.

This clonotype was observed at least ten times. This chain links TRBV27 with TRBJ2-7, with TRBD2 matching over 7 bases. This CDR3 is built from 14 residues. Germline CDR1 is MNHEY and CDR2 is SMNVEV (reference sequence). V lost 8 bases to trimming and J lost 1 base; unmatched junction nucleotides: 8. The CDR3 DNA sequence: TGTGCCAGCGGGGGGGGAGACCGATCCTACGAGCAGTACTTC. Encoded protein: CASGGGDRSYEQYF.

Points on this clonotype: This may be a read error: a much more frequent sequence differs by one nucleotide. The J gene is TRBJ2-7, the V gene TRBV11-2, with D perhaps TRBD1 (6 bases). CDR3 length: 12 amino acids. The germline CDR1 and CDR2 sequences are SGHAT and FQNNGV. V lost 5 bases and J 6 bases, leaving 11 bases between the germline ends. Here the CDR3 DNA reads TGTGCCAGCAGCGCCACAGGGACCGAGCAGTACTTC. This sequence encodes CASSATGTEQYF.

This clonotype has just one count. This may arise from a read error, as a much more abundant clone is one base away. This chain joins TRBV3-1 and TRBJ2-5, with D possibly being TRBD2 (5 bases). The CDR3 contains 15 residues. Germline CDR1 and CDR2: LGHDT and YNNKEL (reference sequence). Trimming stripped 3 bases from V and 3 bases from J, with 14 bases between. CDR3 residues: CASSHVWENEETQYF. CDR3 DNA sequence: TGTGCCAGCAGCCACGTTTGGGAGAACGAAGAGACCCAGTACTTC.

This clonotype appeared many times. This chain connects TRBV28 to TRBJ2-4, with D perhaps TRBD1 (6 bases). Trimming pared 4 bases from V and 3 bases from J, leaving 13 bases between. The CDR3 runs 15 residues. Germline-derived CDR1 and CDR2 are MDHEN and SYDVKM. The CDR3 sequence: CASSYRVRGKNIQYF. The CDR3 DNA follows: TGTGCCAGCAGTTACAGGGTTAGAGGCAAAAACATTCAGTACTTC.

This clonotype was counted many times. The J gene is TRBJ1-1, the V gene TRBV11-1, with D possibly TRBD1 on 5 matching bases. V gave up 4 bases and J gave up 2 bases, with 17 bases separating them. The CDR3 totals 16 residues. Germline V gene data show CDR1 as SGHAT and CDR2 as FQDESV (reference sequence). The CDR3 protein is CASSSYRGEGNTEAFF. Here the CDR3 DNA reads TGTGCCAGCAGCTCCTACCGAGGGGAGGGAAACACTGAAGCTTTCTTT.

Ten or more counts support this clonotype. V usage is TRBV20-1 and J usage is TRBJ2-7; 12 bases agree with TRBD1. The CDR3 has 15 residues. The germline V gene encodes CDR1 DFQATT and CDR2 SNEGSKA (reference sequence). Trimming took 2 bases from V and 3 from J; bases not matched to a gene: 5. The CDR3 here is CSARRGTGGVYEQYF. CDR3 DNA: TGCAGTGCTAGACGTGGGACAGGGGGCGTCTACGAGCAGTACTTC.

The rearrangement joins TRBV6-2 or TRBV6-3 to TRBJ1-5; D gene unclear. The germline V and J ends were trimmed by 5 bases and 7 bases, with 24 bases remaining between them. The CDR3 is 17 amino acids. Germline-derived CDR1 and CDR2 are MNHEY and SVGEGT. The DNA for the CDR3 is TGTGCCAGCAGTAACCGTCAGCTGACGGGAGCGGGACAGCCCCAGCATTTT. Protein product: CASSNRQLTGAGQPQHF.

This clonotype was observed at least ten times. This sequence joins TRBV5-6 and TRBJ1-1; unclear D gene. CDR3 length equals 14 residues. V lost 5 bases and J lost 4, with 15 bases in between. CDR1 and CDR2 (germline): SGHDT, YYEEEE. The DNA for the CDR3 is TGTGCCAGCAGTCCCGGACGCCGAGCCACTGAAGCTTTCTTT. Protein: CASSPGRRATEAFF. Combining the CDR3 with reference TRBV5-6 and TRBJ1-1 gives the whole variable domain DAGVTQSPTHLIKTRGQQVTLRCSPKSGHDTVSWYQQALGQGPQFIFQYYEEEERQRGNFPDRFSGHQFPNYSSELNVNALLLGDSALYLCASSPGRRATEAFFGQGTRLTVV.

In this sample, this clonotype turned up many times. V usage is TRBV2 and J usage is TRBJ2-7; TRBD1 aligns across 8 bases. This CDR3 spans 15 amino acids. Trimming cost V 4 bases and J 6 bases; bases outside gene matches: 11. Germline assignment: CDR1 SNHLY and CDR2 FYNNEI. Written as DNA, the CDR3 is TGTGCCAGCAGTGCCGGGACAGGCCCCCCTCTCGAGCAGTACTTC. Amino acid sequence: CASSAGTGPPLEQYF.

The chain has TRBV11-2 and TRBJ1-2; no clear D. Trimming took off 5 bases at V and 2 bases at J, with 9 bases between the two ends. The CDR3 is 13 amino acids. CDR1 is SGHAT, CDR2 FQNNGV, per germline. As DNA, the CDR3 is TGTGCCAGCAGCGCGGAGGGAAACTATGGCTACACCTTC. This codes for CASSAEGNYGYTF.

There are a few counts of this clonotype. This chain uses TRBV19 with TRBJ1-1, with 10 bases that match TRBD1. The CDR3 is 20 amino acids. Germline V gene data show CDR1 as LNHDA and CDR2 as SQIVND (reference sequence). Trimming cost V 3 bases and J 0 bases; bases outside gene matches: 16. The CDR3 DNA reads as TGTGCCAGTAGTATTGGCCGGGGACAGGGGAGACCTAATATGAACACTGAAGCTTTCTTT. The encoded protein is CASSIGRGQGRPNMNTEAFF.

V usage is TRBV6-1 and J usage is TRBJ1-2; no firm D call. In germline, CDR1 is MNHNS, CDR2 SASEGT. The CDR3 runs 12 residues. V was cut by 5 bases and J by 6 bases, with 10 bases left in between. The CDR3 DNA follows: TGTGCCAGCAGTCGGACGCAGGATGGCTACACCTTC. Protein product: CASSRTQDGYTF.

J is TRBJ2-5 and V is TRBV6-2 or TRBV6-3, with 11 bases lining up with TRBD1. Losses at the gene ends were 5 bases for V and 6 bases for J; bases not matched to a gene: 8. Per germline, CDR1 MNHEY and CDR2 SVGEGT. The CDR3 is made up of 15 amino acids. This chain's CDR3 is CASSAPGQGGKTQYF. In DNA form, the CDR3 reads TGTGCCAGCAGTGCCCCGGGACAGGGGGGAAAGACCCAGTACTTC.